The 14 T cell receptor beta chains listed next were all sequenced from one sample in a study of Ad26.COV2.S vaccination and SARS-CoV-2 variants. Treatment meaning: approximately 18 received Ad26.COV2.S at low or high dose, single or two shots; about 5 received placebo; per-sample allocation not given. Day 63 after the first injection of vaccine or placebo was the sampling time. Method: immunoSEQ multiplex PCR; TCRdb's copy keeps in-frame clones and lacks some. The sample includes roughly 250,000 clones, around 88% of them seen just once. The sequences come from peripheral blood, collected in a trial of Ad26.COV2.S vaccine versus placebo. The receptors shown here come from a person aged 18-65 years who received the Ad26.COV2.S COVID-19 vaccine or a placebo.

The chain carries TRBV12-5 and TRBJ1-5; the D gene is possibly TRBD1 (5 bases). Per germline, CDR1 LGHNT and CDR2 FRNRAP. The CDR3 runs 13 residues. Trimming pared 4 bases from V and 6 bases from J, leaving 10 bases between. This CDR3 reads CASGWGWSQPQHF. CDR3 nucleotides: TGTGCTAGTGGTTGGGGGTGGAGTCAGCCCCAGCATTTT. Together with reference TRBV12-5 and TRBJ1-5, the CDR3 gives the full variable domain: DARVTQTPRHKVTEMGQEVTMRCQPILGHNTVFWYRQTMMQGLELLAYFRNRAPLDDSGMPKDRFSAEMPDATLATLKIQPSEPRDSAVYFCASGWGWSQPQHFGDGTRLSIL.

The chain carries TRBV11-3 and TRBJ2-1, with TRBD2 matching 8 bases. Germline lookup yields CDR1 SGHNT and CDR2 YENEEA. The CDR3 is 15 amino acids. Trimming cost V 1 base and J 3 bases; bases outside gene matches: 2. In DNA, the CDR3 is TGTGCCAGCAGCTTAGCGGGAGGGTACTACAATGAGCAGTTCTTC. Translated: CASSLAGGYYNEQFF.

The chain carries TRBV27 and TRBJ2-7, with TRBD1 matching 8 bases. CDR3 size: 13 residues. CDR1 and CDR2 (germline): MNHEY, SMNVEV (reference sequence). After removal of 6 bases from V and 5 bases from J, the junction contained 6 bases not matched to a gene. This CDR3 reads CASSRTGLHEQYF. The CDR3 nucleotides read TGTGCCAGCAGCAGGACAGGGTTACACGAGCAGTACTTC.

A word on this clone: One end of the junction does not line up with germline, which may come from a read error. The chain combines TRBV30 with TRBJ1-1; no reliable D call. This CDR3 region has 10 residues. The germline V gene has CDR1 GTSNPN and CDR2 SVGIG (reference sequence). CDR3 sequence: CAWSVRAEVF. CDR3 DNA sequence: TGTGCCTGGAGTGTACGTGCGGAAGTCTTT.

V usage is TRBV21-1 and J usage is TRBJ2-1; the D segment call TRBD2 is taken from the table without a DNA check. TRBV21-1 is classified as a pseudogene. There are 19 residues in the CDR3. The CDR3 region has the DNA TGTGCCAGCAGCAAAGTGAGACTAGCGGGACCACACCCCTACAATGAGCAGTTCTTC. Amino acid sequence: CASSKVRLAGPHPYNEQFF.

This clone appeared a single time. This sequence joins TRBV4-2 and TRBJ1-5; 9 bases map to TRBD1. This CDR3 contains 18 residues. CDR1 LGHNA and CDR2 YNFKEQ come from the germline V gene. The V segment lost 4 bases and the J segment 2 bases; nucleotides outside the gene matches: 12. CDR3 loop: CASSPGQGLSLGNQPQHF. The CDR3 DNA reads as TGTGCCAGCAGCCCGGGACAGGGACTAAGTCTTGGCAATCAGCCCCAGCATTTT.

A few counts support this clone. The chain combines TRBV7-2 with TRBJ2-5; no reliable D call. The ends were cut back, 4 bases at V and 0 bases at J, with 3 bases in the middle. The CDR3 loop spans 12 amino acids. Germline V lookup: CDR1 SGHTA, CDR2 FQGNSA. In DNA form, the CDR3 reads TGTGCCAGCAGCTCGTACCAAGAGACCCAGTACTTC. Translated: CASSSYQETQYF.

The J gene is TRBJ2-1, the V gene TRBV4-2; 7 positions match TRBD1. The CDR3 spans 13 residues. The J segment lost 10 bases and the V segment lost 4 bases, leaving 7 bases of the junction unmatched. Germline lookup yields CDR1 LGHNA and CDR2 YNFKEQ. CDR3 sequence (DNA): TGTGCCAGCAGCCGTGGACAGGCCCTCGAGCAGTTCTTC. This translates into CASSRGQALEQFF.

This chain uses TRBV27 with TRBJ1-4; tentative D call: TRBD1 (5 bases). Between the trimmed V and J ends, which lost 4 bases and 3 bases, there was a span of 12 bases. Germline lookup yields CDR1 MNHEY and CDR2 SMNVEV (reference sequence). The CDR3 covers 15 residues. The CDR3 sequence: CASSSTLGANEKLFF. In DNA form, the CDR3 reads TGTGCCAGCAGTTCGACATTAGGGGCTAATGAAAAACTGTTTTTT.

This chain connects TRBV9 to TRBJ2-3; 8 nucleotides align to TRBD2. Losses at the gene ends were 0 bases for V and 7 bases for J; bases not matched to a gene: 7. The CDR3 has 15 residues. Germline V gene data show CDR1 as SGDLS and CDR2 as YYNGEE. The CDR3 here is CASSVAAGEKHTQYF. The CDR3 coding sequence is TGTGCCAGCAGCGTAGCAGCGGGGGAAAAGCATACGCAGTATTTT.

This clone was seen once. This chain links TRBV7-9 with TRBJ2-5, with 8 bases identical to TRBD1. The germline V gene has CDR1 SEHNR and CDR2 FQNEAQ (reference sequence). The CDR3 is made up of 15 amino acids. Germline trimming cut 1 base from V and 5 bases from J; bases unmatched to any gene: 6. This CDR3 reads CASSLDGTGRETQYF. The CDR3 region has the DNA TGTGCCAGCAGCTTAGACGGGACAGGCAGGGAGACCCAGTACTTC.

The rearrangement uses TRBV2 and TRBJ2-2; the match to TRBD2 covers 11 bases. Germline trimming cut 4 bases from V and 0 bases from J; bases unmatched to any gene: 10. The CDR3 is made up of 19 amino acids. Germline assignment: CDR1 SNHLY and CDR2 FYNNEI. The CDR3 reads CASSAYRLAGRSNTGELFF. In nucleotides, the CDR3 is TGTGCCAGCAGTGCGTACCGACTAGCGGGGAGATCGAACACCGGGGAGCTGTTTTTT.

This clone was counted a single time. The V gene is TRBV9, the J gene TRBJ2-7; D is possibly TRBD1 or TRBD2 (5 bases each). The germline gives CDR1 SGDLS, CDR2 YYNGEE. V lost 1 base to trimming and J lost 5 bases, with 19 bases between them. This CDR3 is built from 16 residues. In nucleotides, the CDR3 is TGTGCCAGCAGCGTAAGCGGCTCGGGGCTGAGGCACGAGCAGTACTTC. Its translation is CASSVSGSGLRHEQYF.

The rearrangement links TRBV5-6 to TRBJ1-2; possibly TRBD1 for D (5 bases). V was cut by 1 base and J by 7 bases, with 14 bases left in between. The CDR3 totals 14 residues. CDR1 is SGHDT and CDR2 is YYEEEE in the germline V gene. CDR3 bases: TGTGCCAGCAGCTTGCCGGAAGGGGCGGGTGGCTACACCTTC. Protein: CASSLPEGAGGYTF.